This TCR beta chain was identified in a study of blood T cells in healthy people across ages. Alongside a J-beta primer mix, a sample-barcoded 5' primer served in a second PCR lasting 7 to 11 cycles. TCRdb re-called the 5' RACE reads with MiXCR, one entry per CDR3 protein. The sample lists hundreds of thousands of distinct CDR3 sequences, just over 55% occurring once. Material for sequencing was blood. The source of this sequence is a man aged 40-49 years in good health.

This CDR3 is CASSYSTRGTGYGYTF. The CDR3 DNA is TGTGCCAGCAGTTACTCAACCAGGGGGACCGGCTATGGCTACACCTTC. The rearrangement joins TRBV6-5 to TRBJ1-2, with 7 bases that match TRBD1. After removal of 0 bases from V and 4 bases from J, the junction contained 8 bases not matched to a gene. Germline loops: CDR1 MNHEY, CDR2 SVGAGI. CDR3 length equals 16 residues.